This T cell receptor beta chain was documented in a study of cytomegalovirus exposure and HLA in healthy donors. General observations from the study: A reported reduction in N-insertions relative to the roughly 700-donor mean was seen in an Asian-associated ancestry cluster in a later analysis.

Primers for the PCR totalled 60 Vbeta and 13 Jbeta. The repertoire was sequenced with immunoSEQ multiplex PCR; TCRdb's copy has only in-frame clones and lacks some. The data show about 160,000 clones, with approximately 80% seen just once and 13% held by the top ten. With regard to this clone: The antigen remains undetermined.

The CDR3 loop spans 15 amino acids. V lost 8 bases, J lost 9 bases, and 26 bases lay in between. The germline V gene encodes CDR1 MDHEN and CDR2 SYDVKM. The TCR was taken from a woman aged 45-59 years in good health and CMV-seronegative. V and J are TRBV28 and TRBJ2-7; D is uncertain. Sequencing input: PBMCs. CDR3 residues: CASQDFLAVASGQYF. CDR3 coding DNA: TGTGCCAGCCAAGACTTTCTCGCCGTTGCCTCTGGGCAGTACTTC.